Below, 13 T cell receptor beta chains from the same sample are listed, as sequenced in a study of T-cell reconstitution after alpha-beta-depleted transplantation in children. As it was prepared, the TCRbeta library received unique molecular identifiers. TCRdb recomputed calls from the PCR reads with MiXCR, one row per CDR3 protein. The sample holds nearly 350,000 distinct CDR3 sequences, 15% to 20% seen once. The sequencing used PBMCs, mostly from graft donor cells, collected 360 days after TCRalphabeta/CD19-depleted stem cell transplant. The receptors stem from a male patient aged 2 to 9 who had a stem cell transplant for acute lymphoblastic leukemia, so the T cells may come from the graft donor.

A few counts support this clonotype. V and J are TRBV9 and TRBJ2-3, with a weak D call TRBD1 (7 bases). Germline V lookup: CDR1 SGDLS, CDR2 YYNGEE. Trimming cost V 4 bases and J 6 bases, with 18 bases left between them. This CDR3 spans 15 amino acids. CDR3 in DNA: TGTGCCAGCAGCCCAGGAGGGCAGGGGGTGGATACGCAGTATTTT. Translation gives CASSPGGQGVDTQYF. Drawing the rest from reference TRBV9 and TRBJ2-3, the complete variable domain is DSGVTQTPKHLITATGQRVTLRCSPRSGDLSVYWYQQSLDQGLQFLIQYYNGEERAKGNILERFSAQQFPDLHSELNLSSLELGDSALYFCASSPGGQGVDTQYFGPGTRLTVL.

This clonotype was detected a few times. The V call is TRBV15, the J call TRBJ1-4; no definite D call. Germline assignment: CDR1 LNHNV and CDR2 YYDKDF (reference sequence). There are 14 residues in the CDR3. Trimming took off 0 bases at V and 13 bases at J, with 15 bases between the two ends. CDR3 bases: TGTGCCACCAGCAGAGACAGGCTCTCCGACACACTGTTTTTT. Translation gives CATSRDRLSDTLFF. Together with reference TRBV15 and TRBJ1-4, the CDR3 gives the full variable domain: DAMVIQNPRYQVTQFGKPVTLSCSQTLNHNVMYWYQQKSSQAPKLLFHYYDKDFNNEADTPDNFQSRRPNTSFCFLDIRSPGLGDTAMYLCATSRDRLSDTLFFGSGTQLSVL.

The table lists this clonotype with a few counts. The chain links TRBV6-1 to TRBJ2-6, with TRBD1 matching 7 bases. J was trimmed by 0 bases and V by 6 bases; bases with no gene match: 5. Germline-derived CDR1 and CDR2 are MNHNS and SASEGT. This CDR3 has 16 amino acids. The CDR3 sequence is CASRTWDSSGANVLTF. The CDR3 region has the DNA TGTGCCAGCAGAACCTGGGACAGCTCTGGGGCCAACGTCCTGACTTTC.

The chain has TRBV4-1 and TRBJ2-1; 8 bases are a match to TRBD1. There are 20 residues in the CDR3. Germline lookup yields CDR1 MGHRA and CDR2 YSYEKL. The ends lost 4 bases at V and 9 bases at J; junction bases unmatched: 26. The CDR3, as DNA: TGCGCCAGCAGCCGAGGCATAGGGGCTATACCGGGACAGGAGAGGGGTGAGCAGTTCTTC. It translates to CASSRGIGAIPGQERGEQFF.

This clonotype was observed a handful of times. J is TRBJ2-7 and V is TRBV10-3; D gene unclear. The ends were cut back, 1 base at V and 3 bases at J, with 4 bases in the middle. The CDR3 is 12 amino acids. Germline V lookup: CDR1 ENHRY, CDR2 SYGVKD. The CDR3 nucleotides are TGTGCCATCAGTGAGTTGAGCTACGAGCAGTACTTC. It yields the protein CAISELSYEQYF.

This clonotype was counted a few times. The V and J genes are TRBV7-9 and TRBJ1-1, with 10 nucleotides matching TRBD1. The junction had 7 bases not matched to a gene; V was cut back by 5 bases and J by 7 bases. Germline assignment: CDR1 SEHNR and CDR2 FQNEAQ (reference sequence). This CDR3 is 14 amino acids long. The CDR3 here is CASSPDRGQSEAFF. CDR3 nucleotide sequence: TGTGCCAGCAGCCCAGACAGGGGGCAAAGTGAAGCTTTCTTT.

The chain combines TRBV12-3 or TRBV12-4 with TRBJ2-5; D might be TRBD1 or TRBD2, each matching 6 bases. Deletions cut 5 bases from V and 3 bases from J, with 16 bases between. The CDR3 covers 15 residues. The CDR3 DNA reads as TGTGCCAGCAGTCTACAGGGTTGGGGGGAAGAGACCCAGTACTTC. Translation: CASSLQGWGEETQYF.

In the case of this clonotype: One end of the junction does not line up with germline, which may come from a read error. This rearrangement joins TRBV20-1 to TRBJ2-1, with no clear D. Germline loops: CDR1 DFQATT, CDR2 SNEGSKA (reference sequence). This CDR3 spans 12 amino acids. CDR3 in DNA: TGCATTGCTCGACTGGGCAGCAATGAGCAGTTCTTC. Amino acids: CIARLGSNEQFF.

The chain combines TRBV12-3 or TRBV12-4 with TRBJ2-3, with 7 bases that match TRBD2. V gave up 8 bases and J gave up 3 bases; unmatched junction bases: 2. CDR3 length: 12 amino acids. CDR3 loop: CASGRGTDTQYF. The CDR3 DNA sequence: TGTGCCAGCGGGAGGGGAACAGATACGCAGTATTTT.

This clonotype was counted only a few times. J is TRBJ2-7 and V is TRBV4-1; 8 bases match TRBD1. V lost 4 bases to trimming and J lost 0 bases; unmatched junction nucleotides: 14. The CDR3 is 18 residues long. Germline CDR1 MGHRA, CDR2 YSYEKL. The CDR3 reads CASSPRGTGFLSSYEQYF. CDR3 DNA sequence: TGCGCCAGCAGCCCCCGCGGGACAGGTTTTCTCAGCTCCTACGAGCAGTACTTC.

This chain joins TRBV19 and TRBJ2-3; no definite D call. Trimming took off 2 bases at V and 1 base at J, with 10 bases between the two ends. Per germline, CDR1 LNHDA and CDR2 SQIVND (reference sequence). This CDR3 contains 15 residues. For the CDR3, the DNA is TGTGCCAGTAGTATATCTAGATCAGGCACAGATACGCAGTATTTT. It codes for CASSISRSGTDTQYF.

Only a few counts were recorded for this clonotype. This sequence joins TRBV12-3 or TRBV12-4 and TRBJ1-4; D is unresolved. Trimming pared 8 bases from V and 7 bases from J, leaving 11 bases between. CDR3 length: 12 residues. Written as DNA, the CDR3 is TGTGCCAGCCAAGGAGGGCCTGAAAAACTGTTTTTT. Protein sequence: CASQGGPEKLFF.

Many counts were recorded for this clonotype. The rearrangement uses TRBV4-3 and TRBJ2-3; D ambiguous. V lost 6 bases, J lost 2 bases, and 6 bases lay in between. There are 12 residues in the CDR3. CDR1 LGHNA and CDR2 YSLEER come from the germline V gene. The CDR3 region is CASSPNTDTQYF. As DNA, the CDR3 is TGCGCCAGCAGTCCCAACACAGATACGCAGTATTTT.